This TCR beta chain was sequenced during a study of blood T cell repertoires in COVID-19. Produced via immunoSEQ multiplex PCR; TCRdb's table is partial and in-frame only. The sample lists 250,000 to 350,000 clones, about 89% occurring once. Germline V gene sequence: CDR1 SEHNR, CDR2 FQNEAQ (reference sequence). The germline V and J ends were trimmed by 2 bases and 7 bases, with 15 bases remaining between them. The CDR3 is made up of 15 amino acids. V gene TRBV7-9 combines with J gene TRBJ1-3; no definite D call. This clonotype was sampled from a woman aged 55-70 years with acute or convalescent COVID-19. The sample was peripheral blood. The CDR3 nucleotides are TGTGCCAGCAGCTTAACCGGGTCAGGAGGGAACACCATATATTTT. It is translated as CASSLTGSGGNTIYF. The full variable domain, rest sourced from reference TRBV7-9 and TRBJ1-3, is DTGVSQNPRHKITKRGQNVTFRCDPISEHNRLYWYRQTLGQGPEFLTYFQNEAQLEKSRLLSDRFSAERPKGSFSTLEIQRTEQGDSAMYLCASSLTGSGGNTIYFGEGSWLTVV.